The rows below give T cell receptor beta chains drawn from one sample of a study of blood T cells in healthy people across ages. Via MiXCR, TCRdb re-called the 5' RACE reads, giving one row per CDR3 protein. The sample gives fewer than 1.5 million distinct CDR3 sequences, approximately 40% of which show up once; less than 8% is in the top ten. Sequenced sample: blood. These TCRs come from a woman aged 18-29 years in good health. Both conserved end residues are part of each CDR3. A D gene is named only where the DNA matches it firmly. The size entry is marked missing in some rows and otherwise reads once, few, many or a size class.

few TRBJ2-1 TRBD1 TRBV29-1 TGCAGCGCTCGCCGGGGACAGGGGGTTGATGAGCAGTTCTTC CSARRGQGVDEQFF
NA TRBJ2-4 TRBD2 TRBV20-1 TGCAGTGCTTCCACTAGCGTCAAAAACATTCAGTACTTC CSASTSVKNIQYF
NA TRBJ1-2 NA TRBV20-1 TGCAGGTCCCCCGGCTCTGGCTACACCTTC CRSPGSGYTF
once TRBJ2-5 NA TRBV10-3 TGTGCCATCAGTCACCTATACTACGGGCAGTACTTC CAISHLYYGQYF
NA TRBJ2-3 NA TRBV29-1 TGCAGCGTTATTTTGGGCAGTCTCGGGGCAGATACGCAGTATTTT CSVILGSLGADTQYF
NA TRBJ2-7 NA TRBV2 TGTGCCAGCAGTGGTAGGGCAGCAGACAATGAGCAGTACTTC CASSGRAADNEQYF
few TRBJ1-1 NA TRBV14 TGTGCCAGCAGCTACGCACAGAACACTGAAGCTTTCTTT CASSYAQNTEAFF
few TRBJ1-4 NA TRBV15 TGTGCCACCAGCAGAGATGCCAGGGCCAATGAAAAACTGTTTTTT CATSRDARANEKLFF
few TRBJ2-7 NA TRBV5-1 TGCGCCAGCAGCGACGAGAGTTACGAGCAGTACTTC CASSDESYEQYF
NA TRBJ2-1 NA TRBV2 TGTGCCAGCAGTGATCGAAGGGGGGGGATATCCTACAATGAGCAGTTCTTC CASSDRRGGISYNEQFF
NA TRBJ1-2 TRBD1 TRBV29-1 TGCAGCGTTGTGGGTTCAGGGGGCAGTGGCTACACCTTC CSVVGSGGSGYTF
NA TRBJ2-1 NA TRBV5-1 TGCGCCAGCAGCCCGGACACTAGGAGCTCCTACAATGAGCAGTTCTTC CASSPDTRSSYNEQFF
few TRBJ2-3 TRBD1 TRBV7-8 TGTGCCAGCAGCTCGGGGACAGCCGCTCGGGATACGCAGTATTTT CASSSGTAARDTQYF
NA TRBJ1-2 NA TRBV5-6 TGTGCCAGCAGCTTGGGCAGGACAGTTAGCTATGGCTACACCTTC CASSLGRTVSYGYTF
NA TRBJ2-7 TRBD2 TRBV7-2 TGTGCCAGCCAGACTAGCGTAGACTACGAGCAGTACTTC CASQTSVDYEQYF
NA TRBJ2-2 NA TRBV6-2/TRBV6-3 TGTGCCAGCAGTTACTCCGAGAGTTCCAGCACCGGGGAGCTGTTTTTT CASSYSESSSTGELFF
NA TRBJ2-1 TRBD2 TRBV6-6 TGTGCCAGCACGAGACTAGCGGGGGAATTCGATGAGCAGTTCTTC CASTRLAGEFDEQFF
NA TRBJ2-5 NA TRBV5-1 TGCGCCAGCAGCTTCGGGGGCCCCCAAGAGACCCAGTACTTC CASSFGGPQETQYF
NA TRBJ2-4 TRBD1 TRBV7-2 TGTGCCAGCAGCGGACAGGGACAGGGGGCGAACATTCAGTACTTC CASSGQGQGANIQYF
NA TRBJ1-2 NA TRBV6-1 TGTGCCAGCAGTGAAGATGTCGGAAGTCGGGGCTACACCTTC CASSEDVGSRGYTF
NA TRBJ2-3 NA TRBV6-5 TGTGCCAGCAGTTACGGCGACGACACCACAGATACGCAGTATTTT CASSYGDDTTDTQYF
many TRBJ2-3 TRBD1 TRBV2 TGTGCCAGCAGTGGACAGGGGTCTACAGATACGCAGTATTTT CASSGQGSTDTQYF
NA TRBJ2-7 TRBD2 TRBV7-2 TGTGCCAGCAGCTTAGCGGGAGCGGGAGCCGCGACCTACAATGAGCAGTACTTC CASSLAGAGAATYNEQYF
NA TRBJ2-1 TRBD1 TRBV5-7 TGTGCCAGCAGGGGGACAGAGCAAGAGACCCAGTTCTTC CASRGTEQETQFF
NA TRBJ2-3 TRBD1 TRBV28 TGTGCCAGCACCACAGACAGGGGCTCTAGAGTTCATGGAGATACGCAGTATTTT CASTTDRGSRVHGDTQYF
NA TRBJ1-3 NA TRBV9 TGTGCCAGCAGCACGGAGCTCGGTGGAAACACCATATATTTT CASSTELGGNTIYF
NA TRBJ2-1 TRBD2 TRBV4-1 TGCGCCAGCAGCCAGGCCTTCGGGGAGGGCCTTAATGAGCAGTTCTTC CASSQAFGEGLNEQFF
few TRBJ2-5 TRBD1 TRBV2 TGTGCCAGCAAAAGGGGACAGGGGTATGATGAGCAGTACTTC CASKRGQGYDEQYF
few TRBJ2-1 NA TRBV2 TGTGCCAGCAGTGAAGTGGCGGGGGCATACAATGAGCAGTTCTTC CASSEVAGAYNEQFF
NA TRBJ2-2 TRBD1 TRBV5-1 TGCGCCAGCACTCCAGGGGGCGCAGGCGGGGAGCTGTTTTTT CASTPGGAGGELFF
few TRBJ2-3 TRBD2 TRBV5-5 TGTGCCAGCAGCTTCTTCGACGCGGGGGCAGATACGCAGTATTTT CASSFFDAGADTQYF
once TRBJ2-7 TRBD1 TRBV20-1 TGCAGTGCTACGGGACAGAACCCCTACGAGCAGTACTTC CSATGQNPYEQYF
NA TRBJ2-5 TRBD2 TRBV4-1 TGCGCCAGCAGCCAAGCTAGCGGCTACGGGCAGTACTTC CASSQASGYGQYF
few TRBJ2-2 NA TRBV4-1 TGCGCCAGCAGCCAAGGTCTTGCCGAGAGAATCGGTGAGCTGTTTTTT CASSQGLAERIGELFF
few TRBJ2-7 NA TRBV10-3 TGTGCCATCAGTGCGCACTCCTACGAGCAGTACTTC CAISAHSYEQYF
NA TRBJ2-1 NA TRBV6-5 TGTGCCAGCAGTTACTCGACGGGAGCGTCCTACAATGAGCAGTTCTTC CASSYSTGASYNEQFF
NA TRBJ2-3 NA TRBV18 TGTGCCAGCGCACCACGTGAGGATACGCAGTATTTT CASAPREDTQYF